The rows below give T cell receptor beta chains drawn from one sample of a study of blood T cells in healthy people across ages. Each CDR3 protein is one row after TCRdb ran MiXCR on the 5' RACE reads. In the table there are 1.5 million to 2 million distinct CDR3 sequences, about 50% of which are singletons. The material sequenced was blood. The receptors shown here come from a woman in her thirties or forties in good health. Each CDR3 is given with its conserved first and last residue. Fields, in order: J gene, V gene, D gene, clone size, CDR3 protein, CDR3 DNA. D genes are given only for firm matches. Rows give clone size only sometimes, using once, few, many, or a class for an expanded clone.

j_call: TRBJ1-1; v_call: TRBV10-3; d_call: -; clone_size: few; cdr3_aa: CAISDETGGLMNTEAFF; cdr3_nt: TGTGCCATCAGTGACGAGACAGGAGGGCTTATGAACACTGAAGCTTTCTTT
j_call: TRBJ2-1; v_call: TRBV11-2; d_call: -; clone_size: few; cdr3_aa: CASSLEVGGSYNEQFF; cdr3_nt: TGTGCCAGCAGCTTAGAAGTGGGGGGTTCGTACAATGAGCAGTTCTTC
j_call: TRBJ2-3; v_call: TRBV5-8; d_call: TRBD2; clone_size: -; cdr3_aa: CASSREVGPGTDTQYF; cdr3_nt: TGTGCCAGCAGCCGGGAGGTGGGGCCGGGCACAGATACGCAGTATTTT
j_call: TRBJ1-1; v_call: TRBV7-9; d_call: TRBD1; clone_size: -; cdr3_aa: CASSWGDRSLMNTEAFF; cdr3_nt: TGTGCCAGCAGCTGGGGGGACAGGAGCTTAATGAACACTGAAGCTTTCTTT
j_call: TRBJ1-5; v_call: TRBV7-2; d_call: TRBD1; clone_size: -; cdr3_aa: CASSPGGTDPQHF; cdr3_nt: TGTGCCAGCAGCCCTGGAGGGACAGACCCCCAGCATTTT
j_call: TRBJ2-7; v_call: TRBV6-1; d_call: TRBD2; clone_size: -; cdr3_aa: CASSGPGTSSVYEQYF; cdr3_nt: TGTGCCAGCAGTGGCCCCGGGACTAGCTCCGTCTACGAGCAGTACTTC
j_call: TRBJ1-2; v_call: TRBV7-2; d_call: -; clone_size: -; cdr3_aa: CASSSDSNYGCTF; cdr3_nt: TGTGCCAGCAGCTCGGACAGTAACTATGGCTGCACCTTC
j_call: TRBJ2-6; v_call: TRBV9; d_call: TRBD2; clone_size: -; cdr3_aa: CASSANLAGGTGANVLTF; cdr3_nt: TGTGCCAGCAGCGCGAATCTAGCGGGGGGTACTGGGGCCAACGTCCTGACTTTC
j_call: TRBJ2-7; v_call: TRBV7-2; d_call: TRBD1; clone_size: -; cdr3_aa: CASSLMGTGSDEQYF; cdr3_nt: TGTGCCAGCAGCTTAATGGGGACAGGGTCCGACGAGCAGTACTTC
j_call: TRBJ2-1; v_call: TRBV5-6; d_call: TRBD1; clone_size: -; cdr3_aa: CASRRDRGRSYNEQFF; cdr3_nt: TGTGCCAGCAGACGGGACAGGGGAAGGTCCTACAATGAGCAGTTCTTC
j_call: TRBJ2-7; v_call: TRBV4-2; d_call: TRBD1; clone_size: -; cdr3_aa: CASSQEVDRVYEQYF; cdr3_nt: TGTGCCAGCAGCCAAGAAGTCGACAGGGTATACGAGCAGTACTTC
j_call: TRBJ1-5; v_call: TRBV18; d_call: TRBD1; clone_size: -; cdr3_aa: CASSREQTGAQPQHF; cdr3_nt: TGTGCCAGCTCACGGGAACAGACAGGGGCCCAGCCCCAGCATTTT
j_call: TRBJ2-7; v_call: TRBV12-3/TRBV12-4; d_call: -; clone_size: -; cdr3_aa: CASSASRGSATYEQYF; cdr3_nt: TGTGCCAGCAGTGCCTCCCGTGGCAGTGCCACCTACGAGCAGTACTTC
j_call: TRBJ2-7; v_call: TRBV4-3; d_call: -; clone_size: -; cdr3_aa: CASSQDGMGRGSYEQYF; cdr3_nt: TGCGCCAGCAGCCAAGATGGGATGGGCAGGGGCTCCTACGAGCAGTACTTC
j_call: TRBJ2-5; v_call: TRBV28; d_call: -; clone_size: -; cdr3_aa: CASSPPGPQGETQYF; cdr3_nt: TGTGCCAGCAGCCCCCCGGGTCCTCAGGGAGAGACCCAGTACTTC
j_call: TRBJ2-7; v_call: TRBV6-2/TRBV6-3; d_call: TRBD1; clone_size: -; cdr3_aa: CASTTTGTGRNEQYF; cdr3_nt: TGTGCCAGCACCACAACCGGGACAGGGCGCAATGAGCAGTACTTC
j_call: TRBJ2-1; v_call: TRBV7-2; d_call: TRBD2; clone_size: -; cdr3_aa: CASSEILAGGPREQFF; cdr3_nt: TGTGCCAGCAGCGAAATACTAGCGGGGGGGCCTCGGGAGCAGTTCTTC
j_call: TRBJ2-5; v_call: TRBV9; d_call: -; clone_size: few; cdr3_aa: CASSVVSGEETQYF; cdr3_nt: TGTGCCAGCAGCGTAGTCTCGGGGGAAGAGACCCAGTACTTC
j_call: TRBJ1-2; v_call: TRBV4-3; d_call: -; clone_size: -; cdr3_aa: CASSQDRGGRVGYGYTF; cdr3_nt: TGCGCCAGCAGCCAAGATAGGGGGGGGAGGGTTGGCTATGGCTACACCTTC
j_call: TRBJ1-4; v_call: TRBV29-1; d_call: -; clone_size: once; cdr3_aa: CSVRDGANEKLFF; cdr3_nt: TGCAGCGTTCGGGACGGAGCTAATGAAAAACTGTTTTTT
j_call: TRBJ2-1; v_call: TRBV5-1; d_call: TRBD1; clone_size: -; cdr3_aa: CASRLTGGAWNNEQFF; cdr3_nt: TGCGCCAGCAGGTTAACAGGGGGCGCCTGGAACAATGAGCAGTTCTTC
j_call: TRBJ2-1; v_call: TRBV11-1; d_call: TRBD2; clone_size: -; cdr3_aa: CASSRIAGPQFF; cdr3_nt: TGTGCCAGCAGCCGTATAGCGGGCCCCCAGTTCTTC
j_call: TRBJ1-2; v_call: TRBV5-1; d_call: TRBD1; clone_size: -; cdr3_aa: CASSLAPGLGGQNYGYTF; cdr3_nt: TGCGCCAGCAGCTTGGCCCCCGGGTTAGGGGGCCAGAACTATGGCTACACCTTC
j_call: TRBJ2-7; v_call: TRBV6-6; d_call: TRBD2; clone_size: -; cdr3_aa: CVSSYPGTSGGEQYF; cdr3_nt: TGTGTCAGCAGTTACCCTGGGACTAGCGGGGGCGAGCAGTACTTC
j_call: TRBJ2-6; v_call: TRBV5-4; d_call: -; clone_size: -; cdr3_aa: CASNNGQLAGANVLTF; cdr3_nt: TGTGCCAGCAACAATGGACAGTTGGCTGGGGCCAACGTCCTGACTTTC
j_call: TRBJ2-5; v_call: TRBV7-2; d_call: TRBD1; clone_size: few; cdr3_aa: CASSPGGSQGGKQYF; cdr3_nt: TGTGCCAGCAGCCCCGGGGGATCACAGGGGGGCAAGCAGTACTTC
j_call: TRBJ1-2; v_call: TRBV5-1; d_call: -; clone_size: -; cdr3_aa: CASSLVSADVDGYTF; cdr3_nt: TGCGCCAGCAGCTTGGTTTCGGCAGATGTAGATGGCTACACCTTC